This is a list of T cell receptor beta chains from one sample in a study of cytomegalovirus exposure and HLA in healthy donors. Here immunoSEQ multiplex PCR was the method, and the copy in TCRdb shows in-frame clones only, minus some. This table has 55,000 to 80,000 clones, approximately 95% appearing once. Sequencing was carried out using PBMCs. The receptors come from a woman between 18 and 29 years old in good health and CMV-seropositive. The CDR3 runs from the conserved cysteine through the conserved F or W. A D gene is named only where the DNA matches it firmly. Size is stated for part of the rows, as once, few or many counts, or as a class when the clone is expanded.

d_gene,v_gene,abundance,j_gene,CDR3aa,CDR3nt
-,TRBV5-1,-,TRBJ2-7,CASSWDITYEQYF,TGCGCCAGCAGCTGGGACATCACCTACGAGCAGTACTTC
-,TRBV7-2,-,TRBJ1-1,CASSLLVGSWQNTEAFF,TGTGCCAGCAGCTTACTAGTCGGGAGTTGGCAGAACACTGAAGCTTTCTTT
-,TRBV5-4,-,TRBJ1-2,CASSLRTWGDGYTF,TGTGCCAGCAGCTTGAGGACCTGGGGGGACGGCTACACCTTC
-,TRBV19,-,TRBJ2-1,CASSISSGEYNEQFF,TGTGCCAGTAGTATTTCGTCGGGGGAGTACAATGAGCAGTTCTTC
TRBD2,TRBV7-9,-,TRBJ2-1,CASSAAGGPTDNEQFF,TGTGCCAGCTCGGCAGCGGGAGGGCCGACCGACAATGAGCAGTTCTTC
-,TRBV19,-,TRBJ1-1,CARGRTASNEAFF,TGTGCCAGGGGACGGACAGCGTCAAATGAAGCTTTCTTT
-,TRBV25-1,-,TRBJ2-5,CASSELLQETQYF,TGTGCCAGCAGTGAATTATTGCAAGAGACCCAGTACTTC
-,TRBV6-6,-,TRBJ1-5,CASSTLQGLNQPQHF,TGTGCCAGCAGTACGCTGCAGGGCCTCAATCAGCCCCAGCATTTT
-,TRBV6-6,few,TRBJ2-7,CASSYSSGAYEQYF,TGTGCCAGCAGTTACTCTTCAGGGGCGTACGAGCAGTACTTC
TRBD1,TRBV28,-,TRBJ1-3,CASSLSFVPWDRGLSSGNTIYF,TGTGCCAGCAGTTTATCTTTCGTCCCGTGGGACAGGGGTCTCAGCTCTGGAAACACCATATATTTT
-,TRBV6-5,few,TRBJ2-7,CASSYGAGYEQYF,TGTGCCAGCAGTTACGGGGCCGGCTACGAGCAGTACTTC
TRBD2,TRBV6-6,once,TRBJ2-1,CASSYSLAGGPNEQFF,TGTGCCAGCAGTTACAGTTTGGCGGGGGGGCCGAATGAGCAGTTCTTC
TRBD2,TRBV5-4,-,TRBJ2-7,CASSGGLGGRAPPYEQYF,TGTGCCAGCAGCGGAGGACTAGGCGGGAGGGCCCCCCCCTACGAGCAGTACTTC
TRBD1,TRBV6-6,-,TRBJ2-7,CASSYGTGKSEQYF,TGTGCCAGCAGTTACGGGACAGGGAAATCCGAGCAGTACTTC
-,TRBV11-3,once,TRBJ1-3,CASRATNQSSGNTIYF,TGTGCCAGCAGAGCAACCAACCAAAGCTCTGGAAACACCATATATTTT
-,TRBV7-3,-,TRBJ2-1,CASSLSVLDGDEQFF,TGTGCCAGCAGCTTATCGGTTTTAGATGGAGATGAGCAGTTCTTC
TRBD1,TRBV19,-,TRBJ1-5,CASSPPGTGVVNQPQHF,TGTGCCAGTAGTCCCCCCGGGACAGGCGTCGTAAATCAGCCCCAGCATTTT
TRBD2,TRBV5-1,-,TRBJ2-2,CASSLVASGPRAGELFF,TGCGCCAGCAGCTTGGTGGCTAGCGGGCCCAGGGCCGGGGAGCTGTTTTTT
TRBD1,TRBV18,-,TRBJ1-6,CASSKDRGSPLHF,TGTGCCAGCTCCAAGGACAGGGGTTCACCCCTCCACTTT
TRBD2,TRBV5-1,-,TRBJ2-1,CASSFLAGIENEQFF,TGCGCCAGCAGCTTCCTAGCGGGGATTGAAAATGAGCAGTTCTTC
-,TRBV14,once,TRBJ1-5,CASSKTGSNQPQHF,TGTGCCAGCAGCAAGACAGGTAGCAATCAGCCCCAGCATTTT
-,TRBV6-1,-,TRBJ1-4,CASAEQDQNEKLFF,TGTGCCAGCGCGGAACAGGACCAAAATGAAAAACTGTTTTTT
-,TRBV27,-,TRBJ1-2,CASSGMGLYYGYTF,TGTGCCAGCAGTGGGATGGGACTTTACTATGGCTACACCTTC
TRBD2,TRBV6-4,-,TRBJ2-3,CASSDGHSGSRADTQYF,TGTGCCAGCAGTGACGGCCATAGCGGGAGTAGGGCAGATACGCAGTATTTT
-,TRBV5-8,-,TRBJ1-1,CASRLDSLNTEAFF,TGTGCCAGCAGACTGGACAGCCTGAACACTGAAGCTTTCTTT
-,TRBV4-3,once,TRBJ2-7,CASSQEQKGILYEQYF,TGCGCCAGCAGCCAAGAACAGAAGGGGATATTGTACGAGCAGTACTTC
-,TRBV30,-,TRBJ2-3,CAWSVAVSTDTQYF,TGTGCCTGGAGTGTCGCGGTTAGCACAGATACGCAGTATTTT
-,TRBV9,-,TRBJ2-7,CASSARPSLAGEQYF,TGTGCCAGCAGCGCAAGACCTAGCCTGGCGGGCGAGCAGTACTTC
TRBD2,TRBV9,-,TRBJ2-1,CASSVLAGVGSEQFF,TGTGCCAGCAGCGTACTAGCGGGAGTGGGGAGTGAGCAGTTCTTC
TRBD1,TRBV6-5,-,TRBJ1-1,CASRGQALMNTEAFF,TGTGCCAGCAGGGGACAGGCCCTTATGAACACTGAAGCTTTCTTT
-,TRBV9,-,TRBJ2-6,CASSVAGTGANVLTF,TGTGCCAGCAGCGTAGCGGGGACTGGGGCCAACGTCCTGACTTTC
-,TRBV28,-,TRBJ2-7,CASRPASGLSSYEQYF,TGTGCCAGCAGACCTGCCAGCGGATTATCCTCCTACGAGCAGTACTTC
-,TRBV28,-,TRBJ1-5,CASSLQGEGRQPQHF,TGTGCCAGCAGTTTACAGGGCGAAGGGCGTCAGCCCCAGCATTTT
-,TRBV27,-,TRBJ2-3,CASSLSGGPTDTQYF,TGTGCCAGCAGTTTATCTGGAGGGCCCACAGATACGCAGTATTTT
-,TRBV13,-,TRBJ2-1,CASSPRVGTISYNEQFF,TGTGCCAGCAGCCCTAGGGTGGGGACAATATCCTACAATGAGCAGTTCTTC
-,TRBV27,-,TRBJ1-1,CASSLQGDTEAFF,TGTGCCAGCAGTTTACAGGGTGACACTGAAGCTTTCTTT
-,TRBV7-6,-,TRBJ1-1,CASSLGVKISEAFF,TGTGCCAGCAGCTTAGGCGTCAAAATCTCTGAAGCTTTCTTT
TRBD2,TRBV6-1,-,TRBJ2-1,CASRVAGGEEFF,TGTGCCAGCAGGGTGGCGGGGGGCGAGGAGTTCTTC
-,TRBV5-4,-,TRBJ2-3,CASSLSAEATDTQYF,TGTGCCAGCAGCTTGTCGGCGGAGGCTACAGATACGCAGTATTTT
-,TRBV5-1,-,TRBJ2-1,CASSLGRNAGIGNEQFF,TGCGCCAGCAGCTTGGGGAGGAATGCGGGAATCGGAAATGAGCAGTTCTTC
-,TRBV6-1,-,TRBJ1-2,CASSEGFVVAGDYGYTF,TGTGCCAGCAGTGAAGGATTCGTAGTCGCCGGGGACTATGGCTACACCTTC
-,TRBV27,-,TRBJ2-3,CASSDLARTQYF,TGTGCCAGCAGTGACCTAGCCCGTACGCAGTATTTT
TRBD1,TRBV29-1,-,TRBJ2-1,CSVPGQGRYDEQFF,TGCAGCGTGCCCGGACAGGGGCGATATGACGAGCAGTTCTTC
-,TRBV5-4,-,TRBJ2-5,CASSLWGLQETQYF,TGTGCCAGCAGCTTGTGGGGACTCCAAGAGACCCAGTACTTC
TRBD2,TRBV9,-,TRBJ2-2,CASGSGRAAYTGELFF,TGTGCCAGCGGTAGCGGGAGGGCCGCGTACACCGGGGAGCTGTTTTTT
-,TRBV6-5,-,TRBJ2-5,CASKRSETQYF,TGTGCCAGCAAGAGGTCGGAGACCCAGTACTTC
TRBD2,TRBV5-1,-,TRBJ2-4,CASSSGTREAKNIQYF,TGCGCCAGCAGCTCCGGGACTAGAGAGGCCAAAAACATTCAGTACTTC
TRBD1,TRBV6-5,-,TRBJ1-2,CASSYSGGAYYGYTF,TGTGCCAGCAGTTACTCAGGGGGCGCGTACTATGGCTACACCTTC
-,TRBV6-1,-,TRBJ1-5,CASSRGLNSNQPQHF,TGTGCCAGCAGTAGAGGACTAAATAGCAATCAGCCCCAGCATTTT
-,TRBV28,-,TRBJ2-3,CASTKFRVGADTQYF,TGTGCCAGCACCAAGTTCAGGGTTGGGGCAGATACGCAGTATTTT
-,TRBV18,-,TRBJ1-1,CASSPAGGGENTEAFF,TGTGCCAGCTCACCAGCCGGGGGGGGAGAGAACACTGAAGCTTTCTTT